This TCR beta chain was retrieved from a study of CD8+ T cells in alopecia areata. Treatment specified: oral pan-JAK inhibitor, 5-10 mg twice daily. Reverse transcribed after extraction, RNA yielded cDNA as the sequencing template. Generated by immunoSEQ multiplex PCR, the TCRdb table keeps only in-frame clones and is missing some. The sample includes about 200,000 clones, 30% to 40% of them seen just once. This CDR3 comprises 10 residues. CDR1 and CDR2 from the germline V gene are MNHNY and SVGAGI (reference sequence). The V end was cut by 9 bases, the J end by 16 bases, with 16 bases between. Study-wide findings and caveats: More clonal than normal scalp was lesional scalp, particularly alopecia totalis/universalis.

A word on this clone: The antigen remains unidentified.

The TCR originated in a human donor with alopecia areata. Source: CD4+ T cells sorted from blood, taken at approximately week 31, from a patient treated with tofacitinib. The V gene is TRBV6-6, the J gene TRBJ1-5; D gene uncertain. CDR3 DNA sequence: TGTGCCAGTTACCGGGAGAGCCTTCATTTT. Translation gives CASYRESLHF.